These T cell receptor beta chains were read from a single sample in a study of T cell responses to AZD1222 COVID-19 vaccine. Profiled with immunoSEQ multiplex PCR; TCRdb holds only in-frame clones, not every one. The table records around 140,000 clones, roughly 90% of them present only once. The input for sequencing was peripheral blood, taken on day 0 of AZD1222 vaccination. All receptors derive from an adult in good health. Each CDR3 is given with its conserved first and last residue. D genes are given only for firm matches. The size of a clone is reported for some rows only, either as once, few or many, or as a class for expanded clones.

d_call | j_call | clone_size | v_call | cdr3_nt | cdr3_aa
- | TRBJ1-3 | - | TRBV4-3 | TGCGCCAGCAGCCAAGAGTCCCTTCGAGCTGGAAACACCATATATTTT | CASSQESLRAGNTIYF
TRBD1 | TRBJ1-2 | - | TRBV19 | TGTGCCAGTAGTATAGATCAACAGGGGTCCTATGGCTACACCTTC | CASSIDQQGSYGYTF
- | TRBJ2-7 | - | TRBV11-2 | TGTGCCAGCACCCACTACCCTTCGAAGTCCTACGAGCAGTACTTC | CASTHYPSKSYEQYF
TRBD1 | TRBJ2-3 | - | TRBV18 | TGTGCCAGCTCACCCTCGACAGGGCCTACGTTAAGAAGCACAGATACGCAGTATTTT | CASSPSTGPTLRSTDTQYF
- | TRBJ2-5 | - | TRBV5-4 | TGTGCCAGCAGCTTGGGGTGGAGGGAGACCCAGTACTTC | CASSLGWRETQYF
- | TRBJ1-3 | few | TRBV28 | TGTGCCAGCAGTTTTCAGTCAAGCTCTGGAAACACCATATATTTT | CASSFQSSSGNTIYF
- | TRBJ2-1 | - | TRBV2 | TGTGCCAGCTTTAGCGGAAACTACAATGAGCAGTTCTTC | CASFSGNYNEQFF
- | TRBJ1-6 | - | TRBV7-8 | TGTGCCAGCAGCCCTCTGGCAAGCTCCTATAATTCACCCCTCCACTTT | CASSPLASSYNSPLHF
- | TRBJ1-6 | - | TRBV9 | TGTGCCAGCAGTAGGACGAGCTCCTATAATTCACCCCTCCACTTT | CASSRTSSYNSPLHF
TRBD2 | TRBJ2-3 | - | TRBV6-2/TRBV6-3 | TGTGCCAGCAGTTATCTGGCGGGGGGCCTCACAGATACGCAGTATTTT | CASSYLAGGLTDTQYF
- | TRBJ1-1 | - | TRBV6-2/TRBV6-3 | TGTGCCAGCAGTTCAGCAGGGGTCCTGAACACTGAAGCTTTCTTT | CASSSAGVLNTEAFF
- | TRBJ1-3 | once | TRBV5-1 | TGCGCCAGCAGCTCGAAATTTACAGGCCCCAACTCTGGAAACACCATATATTTT | CASSSKFTGPNSGNTIYF
- | TRBJ2-7 | - | TRBV19 | TGTGCCAGTAGTATAGGGCCAGGGGAGGCCTACGAGCAGTACTTC | CASSIGPGEAYEQYF
- | TRBJ1-1 | - | TRBV7-2 | TGTGCCAGCAGCTACCGGACATTTTTCACCTTGAACACTGAAGCTTTCTTT | CASSYRTFFTLNTEAFF
- | TRBJ1-6 | - | TRBV6-1 | TGTGCCAGCAGTGACGGGGGGACGAGTTCACCCCTCCACTTT | CASSDGGTSSPLHF
- | TRBJ1-6 | - | TRBV4-3 | TGCGCCAGCAGCCAAGAACGAGGGAACCTCGGGGCACCCCTCCACTTT | CASSQERGNLGAPLHF
- | TRBJ2-2 | - | TRBV7-3 | TGTGCCAGCAGCGAAGGCGGATGGGGCACCGGGGAGCTGTTTTTT | CASSEGGWGTGELFF
- | TRBJ1-5 | few | TRBV7-8 | TGTGCCAGCAGCTTAGACCCGGACGGGAATCAGCCCCAGCATTTT | CASSLDPDGNQPQHF
- | TRBJ2-7 | - | TRBV7-9 | TGTGCCAGCAGCATACCACAGGGTTCGGTGGGCGGTTACGAGCAGTACTTC | CASSIPQGSVGGYEQYF
TRBD2 | TRBJ2-1 | - | TRBV7-9 | TGTGCCAGCAGCTTAGCGCGTTATGGTAGCGGGAGATACAATGAGCAGTTCTTC | CASSLARYGSGRYNEQFF
- | TRBJ1-5 | - | TRBV24-1 | TGTGCCACCAGTGATTTAGAGACAGGCAATCAGCCCCAGCATTTT | CATSDLETGNQPQHF
TRBD2 | TRBJ2-7 | - | TRBV29-1 | TGCAGGGCCGTCTGGGGGGGGTACGCCTACGAGCAGTACTTC | CRAVWGGYAYEQYF
TRBD1 | TRBJ1-5 | - | TRBV24-1 | TGTGCCACCAGTGTGACAGGGAGTCAGCCCCAGCATTTT | CATSVTGSQPQHF
- | TRBJ2-3 | few | TRBV6-1 | TGTGCCAGCAGTGACAGGGGAGAAACAGATACGCAGTATTTT | CASSDRGETDTQYF
TRBD2 | TRBJ2-2 | - | TRBV4-1 | TGCGCCAGCACTGGGACTAGCGGCTACACCGGGGAGCTGTTTTTT | CASTGTSGYTGELFF
- | TRBJ2-3 | - | TRBV5-6 | TGTGCCAGCAGCTTGCTGACGGGGCGGGGGCTACGCACAGATACGCAGTATTTT | CASSLLTGRGLRTDTQYF
- | TRBJ2-7 | - | TRBV7-9 | TGTGCCAGCAGGCCTAGCTCCTACGAGCAGTACTTC | CASRPSSYEQYF
TRBD1 | TRBJ2-5 | - | TRBV28 | TGTGCCAGCAGTTTATTGGGACAGGGTAAGGAGACCCAGTACTTC | CASSLLGQGKETQYF
- | TRBJ2-5 | - | TRBV2 | TGTGCCAGCAGTGAGTCATTCTGGGGGGCCCAGTACTTC | CASSESFWGAQYF
- | TRBJ1-5 | - | TRBV5-4 | TGTGCCAGCAGCACCGGGGCTAATCAGCCCCAGCATTTT | CASSTGANQPQHF
TRBD2 | TRBJ2-3 | - | TRBV7-9 | TGTGCCAGCAGCTTAATCGGGACTAGCGGAATAGATACGCAGTATTTT | CASSLIGTSGIDTQYF
- | TRBJ1-4 | few | TRBV19 | TGTGCCAGTAGAGGGGAACAGAAAACTAATGAAAAACTGTTTTTT | CASRGEQKTNEKLFF
TRBD2 | TRBJ2-3 | - | TRBV7-2 | TGTGCCAGCAGCTTAGGGCGGGGGGGCCCGGATACGCAGTATTTT | CASSLGRGGPDTQYF
TRBD1 | TRBJ1-5 | - | TRBV30 | TGTGCCTGGAGCGCGGACAGGGGCTATAGCAATCAGCCCCAGCATTTT | CAWSADRGYSNQPQHF
TRBD1 | TRBJ1-2 | - | TRBV30 | TGTGCCTGGAGTCTACAGGGGGGCTATGGCTACACCTTC | CAWSLQGGYGYTF
TRBD2 | TRBJ2-1 | - | TRBV4-3 | TGCGCCAGCAGCCCCCGGTTGGGACTAGCGGGAGGGCGTGGCAATGAGCAGTTCTTC | CASSPRLGLAGGRGNEQFF
- | TRBJ1-2 | - | TRBV24-1 | TGTGCCACCAGTGGTCAGGGGACCTCTAACTATGGCTACACCTTC | CATSGQGTSNYGYTF
- | TRBJ1-1 | - | TRBV6-2/TRBV6-3 | TGTGCCAGCAGTTACTCGAGAACAGGGTCCCAAGCTTTCTTT | CASSYSRTGSQAFF
- | TRBJ2-1 | - | TRBV5-6 | TGTGCCAGCAGCCTGCTCGGGGCAAAGTCCTACAATGAGCAGTTCTTC | CASSLLGAKSYNEQFF
- | TRBJ1-1 | - | TRBV4-1 | TGCGCCAGCAGCCAAGAAGTTGGGGGGTATAACACTGAAGCTTTCTTT | CASSQEVGGYNTEAFF
- | TRBJ1-2 | - | TRBV6-5 | TGTGCCAGCAGTTATAGGGGTTGGCAGGGCTACACCTTC | CASSYRGWQGYTF